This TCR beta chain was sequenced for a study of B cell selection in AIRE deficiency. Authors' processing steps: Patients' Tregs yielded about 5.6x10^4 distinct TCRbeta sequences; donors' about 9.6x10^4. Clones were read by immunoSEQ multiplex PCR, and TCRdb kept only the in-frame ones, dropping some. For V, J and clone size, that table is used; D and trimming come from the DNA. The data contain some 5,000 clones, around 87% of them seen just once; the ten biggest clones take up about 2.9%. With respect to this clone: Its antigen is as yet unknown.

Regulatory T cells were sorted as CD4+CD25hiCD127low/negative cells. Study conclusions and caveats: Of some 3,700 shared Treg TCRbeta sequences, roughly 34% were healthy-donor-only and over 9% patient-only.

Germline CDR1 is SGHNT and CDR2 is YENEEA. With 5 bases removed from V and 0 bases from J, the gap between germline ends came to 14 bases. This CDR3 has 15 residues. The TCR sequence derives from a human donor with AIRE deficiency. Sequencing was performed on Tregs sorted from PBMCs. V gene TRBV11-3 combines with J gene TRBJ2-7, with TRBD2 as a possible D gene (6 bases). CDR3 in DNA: TGTGCCAGCAGCCTCGGAGGGCATCTCTCCTACGAGCAGTACTTC. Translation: CASSLGGHLSYEQYF.